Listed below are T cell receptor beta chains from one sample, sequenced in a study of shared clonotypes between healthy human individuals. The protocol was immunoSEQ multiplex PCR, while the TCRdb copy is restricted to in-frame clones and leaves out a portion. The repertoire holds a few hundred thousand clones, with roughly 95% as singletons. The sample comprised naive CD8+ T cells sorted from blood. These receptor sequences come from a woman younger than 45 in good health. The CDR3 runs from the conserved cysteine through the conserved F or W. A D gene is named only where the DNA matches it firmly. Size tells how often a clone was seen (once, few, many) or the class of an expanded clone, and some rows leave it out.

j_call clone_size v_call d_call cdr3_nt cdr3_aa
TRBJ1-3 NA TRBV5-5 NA TGTGCCAGCAGCTTGGAATTATTTGACACCATATATTTT CASSLELFDTIYF
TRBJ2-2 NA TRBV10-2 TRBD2 TGCGCCAGTAACAGGATTGGGGAGGGGAAAACCGGGGAGCTGTTTTTT CASNRIGEGKTGELFF
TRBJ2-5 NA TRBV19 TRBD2 TGTGCCAGTAGTATAAGCGGGAGGGCCGGGGAGACCCAGTACTTC CASSISGRAGETQYF
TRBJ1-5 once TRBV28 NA TGTGCCAGCAGTCCCCCCAGGGAAAACAATCAGCCCCAGCATTTT CASSPPRENNQPQHF
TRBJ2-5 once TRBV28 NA TGTGCCAGCACCTCAGGGGCGCAAGAGACCCAGTACTTC CASTSGAQETQYF
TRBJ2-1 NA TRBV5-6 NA TGTGCCAGCAGCTATGACGGGTACAATGAGCAGTTCTTC CASSYDGYNEQFF
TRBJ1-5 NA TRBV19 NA TGTGCCAGTAGTATAGATCTGGGAATTAGCAATCAGCCCCAGCATTTT CASSIDLGISNQPQHF
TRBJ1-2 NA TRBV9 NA TGTGCCAGCAGCGGGTCCTCCCTAGGCTCGGGCTATGGCTACACCTTC CASSGSSLGSGYGYTF
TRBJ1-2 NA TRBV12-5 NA TGTGCTAGTGGTTTGGGAACCTATGGCTACACCTTC CASGLGTYGYTF
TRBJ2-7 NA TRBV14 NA TGTGCCAGCAGTCAAAGGGGACAATCCTACGAGCAGTACTTC CASSQRGQSYEQYF
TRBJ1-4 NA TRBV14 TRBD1 TGTGCCAGCAGCCAAGGGACAGGGTGGAGAGAAAAACTGTTTTTT CASSQGTGWREKLFF
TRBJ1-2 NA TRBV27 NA TGTGCCAGCACCCCCGGGACCGGGTATGGCTACACCTTC CASTPGTGYGYTF
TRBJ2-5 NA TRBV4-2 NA TGTGCCAGCAGCCAAGATCTCCTCGGGAGTGGGGAGACCCAGTACTTC CASSQDLLGSGETQYF
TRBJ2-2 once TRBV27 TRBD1 TGTGCCAGCAGTTCCAGGACAGGCACCGGGGAGCTGTTTTTT CASSSRTGTGELFF
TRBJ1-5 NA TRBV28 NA TGTGCCAGCAGTTTGGGAATCCATGGATCCCAGCCCCAGCATTTT CASSLGIHGSQPQHF
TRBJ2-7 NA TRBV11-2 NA TGTGCCAGCAGCTTAGGGAGCTGGCAGGCCTACGAGCAGTACTTC CASSLGSWQAYEQYF
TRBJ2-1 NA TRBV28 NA TGTGCCAGCAGTTTACTCTACGGCGGGACACCGAAAGGGAATGAGCAGTTCTTC CASSLLYGGTPKGNEQFF
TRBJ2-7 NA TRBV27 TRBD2 TGTGCCAGCAGTTCCGGGACTAGCGCTCGTGAGCAGTACTTC CASSSGTSAREQYF
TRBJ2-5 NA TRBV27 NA TGTGCCAGCAGGGGGGGGCTAGCGGACCGGGAGACCCAGTACTTC CASRGGLADRETQYF
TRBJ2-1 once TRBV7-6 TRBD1 TGTGCCAGCACCCCGGGACAGGGAGTTGAGCAGTTCTTC CASTPGQGVEQFF
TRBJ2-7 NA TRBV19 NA TGTGCCAGTAGTTTCGGGAGTGCTCCCTACGAGCAGTACTTC CASSFGSAPYEQYF
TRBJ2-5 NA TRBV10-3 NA TGTGCCATCAGTGAGTCATTGTTGGAGACCCAGTACTTC CAISESLLETQYF
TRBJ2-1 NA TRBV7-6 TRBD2 TGTGCCAGCAGCTTAGGGGGACTAGCGGGAGGGGTTGAGCAGTTCTTC CASSLGGLAGGVEQFF
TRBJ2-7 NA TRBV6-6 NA TGTGCCAGCAGTACCGGTAGAACCTACGAGCAGTACTTC CASSTGRTYEQYF
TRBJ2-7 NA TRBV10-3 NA TGTGCCATCAGTGAGTTGCTAAACGAGCAGTACTTC CAISELLNEQYF
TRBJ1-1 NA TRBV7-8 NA TGTGCCAGCAGACCTGCGATCGGAGGGGACACTGAAGCTTTCTTT CASRPAIGGDTEAFF
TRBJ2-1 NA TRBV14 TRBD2 TGTGCCAGCAGTGGACTAGCGGGATTGAATGAGCAGTTCTTC CASSGLAGLNEQFF
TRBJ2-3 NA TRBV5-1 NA TGCGCCAGCAGCTTTAACGGTCGGCTCTTCACAGATACGCAGTATTTT CASSFNGRLFTDTQYF
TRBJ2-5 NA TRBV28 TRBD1 TGTGCCAGCAGTCCCGCCGGACAGGGGGAGACCCAGTACTTC CASSPAGQGETQYF
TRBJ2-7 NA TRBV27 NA TGTGCCAGCAGTTATTCCGGGGAAGCCTACGAGCAGTACTTC CASSYSGEAYEQYF
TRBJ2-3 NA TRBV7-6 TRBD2 TGTGCCAGCAGCCCCCGACTAGCGGGTAGCACAGATACGCAGTATTTT CASSPRLAGSTDTQYF
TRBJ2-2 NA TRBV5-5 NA TGTGCCAGCAGCTTGGTAGGGAACACCGGGGAGCTGTTTTTT CASSLVGNTGELFF
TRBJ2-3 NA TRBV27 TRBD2 TGTGCCAGCAGGGAGACTAGCGGGGTCACAGATACGCAGTATTTT CASRETSGVTDTQYF
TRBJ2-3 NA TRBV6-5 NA TGTGCCGCGGGACCGAATTTGGCGGGTGGGGATACGCAGTATTTT CAAGPNLAGGDTQYF
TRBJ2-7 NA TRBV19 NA TGTGCCAGTAGTTTTGGGACTCTCTACGAGCAGTACTTC CASSFGTLYEQYF
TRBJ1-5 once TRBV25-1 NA TGTGCCAGCAGTGTGACAGGAATAAATCAGCCCCAGCATTTT CASSVTGINQPQHF
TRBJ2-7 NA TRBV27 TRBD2 TGTGCCAGCAGTGCGGTAGCGGGAGTGCCCTACGAGCAGTACTTC CASSAVAGVPYEQYF
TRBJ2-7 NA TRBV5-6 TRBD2 TGTGCCAGCAGCTTGTATACTAGCGGACTCTCCTACGAGCAGTACTTC CASSLYTSGLSYEQYF
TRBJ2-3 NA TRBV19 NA TGTGCCAGTAGTCCCTCGAGCGCCACGCAGTATTTT CASSPSSATQYF
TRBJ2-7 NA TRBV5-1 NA TGCGCCAGCAGTACGGGGAGCCACGAGCAGTACTTC CASSTGSHEQYF
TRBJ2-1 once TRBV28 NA TGTGCCAGCAGTTTAACGGCATCCTACAATGAGCAGTTCTTC CASSLTASYNEQFF
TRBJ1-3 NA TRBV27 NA TGTGCCACCCGGACAGACTCTGGAAACACCATATATTTT CATRTDSGNTIYF
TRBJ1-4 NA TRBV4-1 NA TGCGCCAGCAGCCTCCGACGTAATGAAAAACTGTTTTTT CASSLRRNEKLFF
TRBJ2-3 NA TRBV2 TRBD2 TGTGCCAGCAGTGAAATGGCATTAGCGGGAGTTGGCACAGATACGCAGTATTTT CASSEMALAGVGTDTQYF
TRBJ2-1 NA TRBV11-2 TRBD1 TGTGCCAGCAGCCACGACAGGGTCTATGAGCAGTTCTTC CASSHDRVYEQFF
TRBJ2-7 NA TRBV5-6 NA TGTGCCAGCAGCGGCTTTACAGGGAACGAGCAGTACTTC CASSGFTGNEQYF
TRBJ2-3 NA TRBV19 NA TGTGCCAGTAGCACGTCAGGCCGGACAGACACAGATACGCAGTATTTT CASSTSGRTDTDTQYF
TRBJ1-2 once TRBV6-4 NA TGTGCCAGTCTACCGGGACAAGGCCTATCTAACTATGGCTACACCTTC CASLPGQGLSNYGYTF
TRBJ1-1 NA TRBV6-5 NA TGTGCCAGCAGTTACACTGACGGCACTGAAGCTTTCTTT CASSYTDGTEAFF
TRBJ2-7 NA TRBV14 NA TGTGCCAGCAGCCAAGCCCCGGACAGCAACTACGAGCAGTACTTC CASSQAPDSNYEQYF
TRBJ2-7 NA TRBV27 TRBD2 TGTGCCAGCAGTTTCTATGAGCCGGGACTAGCAAACCTTTACGAGCAGTACTTC CASSFYEPGLANLYEQYF
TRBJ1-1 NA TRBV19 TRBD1 TGTGCCAGTGTTACCGGGACAGGGACGAACACTGAAGCTTTCTTT CASVTGTGTNTEAFF